This T cell receptor beta chain was captured in a study of cytomegalovirus exposure and HLA in healthy donors. Study context: Within the Caucasian-associated ancestry cluster were around 81% of the roughly 380 genotyped donors.

Overall study findings and caveats: TCR beta V- and J-gene trimming, according to a later analysis, was linked to a missense DCLRE1C variant. Specific recognition of CMV antigens was confirmed in vitro for a few chains (all CMV-associated).

Comments on this clone: Its antigen is currently unknown.

There are 13 residues in the CDR3. The V and J ends lost 5 bases and 13 bases respectively, with 17 bases between them. The V gene's germline CDR1 is LNHDA and CDR2 SQIVND (reference sequence). The PCR ran on 60 Vbeta and 13 Jbeta primers. In the authors' workflow: A later analysis counted some 87 million unique TCR beta chains, about 11 million shared. Method: immunoSEQ multiplex PCR; TCRdb's copy keeps in-frame clones and lacks some. That table gives V, J and clone size, and the DNA gave D and trimming. The data contain approximately 260,000 clones, about 90% of them seen just once; the ten biggest clones take up 1.7%.

This sequence joins TRBV19 and TRBJ1-4; no definite D call. Sample: PBMCs. The receptor was derived from a girl aged 2-15 years in good health and CMV-seronegative. This chain's CDR3 is CASSLSEGWGLFF. Written as DNA, the CDR3 is TGTGCCAGTAGTTTATCAGAGGGATGGGGACTGTTTTTT.